These T cell receptor beta chains were read from a single sample in a study of blood T cells in healthy people across ages. In TCRdb, the 5' RACE reads were re-called with MiXCR into one record per CDR3 protein. Of roughly 2 million distinct CDR3 sequences in the sample, just under 50% were seen once. Sequencing was done on a sample of blood. These receptors came from a woman aged 40 to 50 in good health. The CDR3 runs from the conserved cysteine through the conserved F or W. The D gene is left open where the match is weak. The listing skips clone size in some rows; elsewhere it reads once, few, many or a size class.

abundance: NA; d_gene: NA; v_gene: TRBV20-1; j_gene: TRBJ1-1; CDR3aa: CSATYREGTEAFF; CDR3nt: TGCAGTGCTACCTACAGGGAGGGCACTGAAGCTTTCTTT
abundance: NA; d_gene: TRBD2; v_gene: TRBV20-1; j_gene: TRBJ2-3; CDR3aa: CSARRSGVSTDTQYF; CDR3nt: TGCAGTGCTAGACGTAGCGGGGTTAGCACAGATACGCAGTATTTT
abundance: NA; d_gene: TRBD1; v_gene: TRBV27; j_gene: TRBJ1-6; CDR3aa: CASSRMTGGGSSPLHF; CDR3nt: TGTGCCAGCAGTCGCATGACAGGGGGCGGTTCTTCACCCCTCCACTTT
abundance: few; d_gene: NA; v_gene: TRBV10-3; j_gene: TRBJ2-7; CDR3aa: CAISEQIGNEQYF; CDR3nt: TGTGCCATCAGTGAGCAGATTGGAAACGAGCAGTACTTC
abundance: NA; d_gene: NA; v_gene: TRBV4-3; j_gene: TRBJ2-7; CDR3aa: CASSQFPKSSHEQYF; CDR3nt: TGCGCCAGCAGCCAATTCCCAAAAAGCTCCCACGAGCAGTACTTC
abundance: NA; d_gene: TRBD2; v_gene: TRBV27; j_gene: TRBJ2-7; CDR3aa: CASSPRTSGAAKSSYEQYF; CDR3nt: TGTGCCAGCAGTCCTCGGACTAGCGGGGCTGCTAAGAGCTCCTACGAGCAGTACTTC
abundance: NA; d_gene: TRBD1; v_gene: TRBV4-3; j_gene: TRBJ1-2; CDR3aa: CASSQGTGESANYGYTF; CDR3nt: TGCGCCAGCAGCCAAGGAACAGGGGAGTCAGCGAACTATGGCTACACCTTC
abundance: NA; d_gene: TRBD1; v_gene: TRBV6-6; j_gene: TRBJ1-1; CDR3aa: CASSYTGTGYDSEAFF; CDR3nt: TGTGCCAGCAGTTACACCGGGACAGGGTACGACTCCGAAGCTTTCTTT
abundance: NA; d_gene: NA; v_gene: TRBV6-5; j_gene: TRBJ1-1; CDR3aa: CASSYAANTEAFF; CDR3nt: TGTGCCAGCAGTTACGCAGCGAACACTGAAGCTTTCTTT
abundance: many; d_gene: TRBD1; v_gene: TRBV6-5; j_gene: TRBJ2-7; CDR3aa: CASSYSGTGVYEQYF; CDR3nt: TGTGCCAGCAGTTACTCCGGGACAGGGGTATACGAGCAGTACTTC
abundance: once; d_gene: NA; v_gene: TRBV19; j_gene: TRBJ1-4; CDR3aa: CASNRDRYEKLFF; CDR3nt: TGTGCCAGCAACAGGGATAGATATGAAAAACTGTTTTTT
abundance: NA; d_gene: TRBD2; v_gene: TRBV6-2/TRBV6-3; j_gene: TRBJ2-1; CDR3aa: CAGSPGTSGLRLNEQFF; CDR3nt: TGTGCCGGATCACCTGGGACTAGCGGGCTGAGACTGAATGAGCAGTTCTTC
abundance: few; d_gene: NA; v_gene: TRBV13; j_gene: TRBJ1-2; CDR3aa: CASSLGSLSLNYGYTF; CDR3nt: TGTGCCAGCAGCTTAGGGTCTCTCTCTCTTAACTATGGCTACACCTTC
abundance: NA; d_gene: TRBD1; v_gene: TRBV9; j_gene: TRBJ1-4; CDR3aa: CASSAGQGYEKLFF; CDR3nt: TGTGCCAGCAGCGCCGGACAGGGCTATGAAAAACTGTTTTTT
abundance: NA; d_gene: NA; v_gene: TRBV5-1; j_gene: TRBJ1-1; CDR3aa: CASSLEPLNTEAFF; CDR3nt: TGCGCCAGCAGCTTGGAACCCCTCAACACTGAAGCTTTCTTT
abundance: NA; d_gene: TRBD1; v_gene: TRBV6-2/TRBV6-3; j_gene: TRBJ2-6; CDR3aa: CASRLGQDVGANVLTF; CDR3nt: TGTGCCAGCAGGCTGGGACAGGACGTTGGGGCCAACGTCCTGACTTTC
abundance: NA; d_gene: TRBD1; v_gene: TRBV12-3/TRBV12-4; j_gene: TRBJ2-2; CDR3aa: CASTSGTGNAGELFF; CDR3nt: TGTGCCAGCACCTCCGGGACAGGGAACGCCGGGGAGCTGTTTTTT
abundance: NA; d_gene: TRBD1; v_gene: TRBV28; j_gene: TRBJ2-5; CDR3aa: CASSQTGADETQYF; CDR3nt: TGTGCCAGCAGTCAAACAGGGGCTGACGAGACCCAGTACTTC
abundance: NA; d_gene: NA; v_gene: TRBV20-1; j_gene: TRBJ2-1; CDR3aa: CSARDPGAGTGNEQFF; CDR3nt: TGCAGTGCTAGAGATCCGGGGGCAGGGACCGGCAATGAGCAGTTCTTC
abundance: NA; d_gene: NA; v_gene: TRBV5-4; j_gene: TRBJ2-4; CDR3aa: CASSFGPRGGKNIQYF; CDR3nt: TGTGCCAGCAGCTTTGGACCAAGGGGCGGCAAAAACATTCAGTACTTC
abundance: NA; d_gene: NA; v_gene: TRBV20-1; j_gene: TRBJ1-2; CDR3aa: CSARVEGLGYGYTF; CDR3nt: TGCAGTGCTAGAGTCGAGGGGCTCGGCTATGGCTACACCTTC
abundance: NA; d_gene: TRBD1; v_gene: TRBV5-1; j_gene: TRBJ1-2; CDR3aa: CASSQVRTGENYGYTF; CDR3nt: TGCGCCAGCAGCCAGGTTAGGACAGGGGAGAACTATGGCTACACCTTC